Following are 30 T cell receptor beta chains from one sample sequenced in a study of glioma-infiltrating T cells. Using RNA template, CDR3s of TCR alpha and beta were amplified with iRepertoire arm-PCR. TCRdb itself ran the multiplex PCR reads through MiXCR, one entry per CDR3 protein. This sample has some 1,800 distinct CDR3 sequences, with about 30% found just once. The sequencing input was glioma tissue, nonneoplastic brain tissue, or PBMCs (not recorded which). The receptors derive from a human donor with low-grade glioma or glioblastoma, undergoing nonglioma brain surgery, or in good health (not recorded which).

This clonotype qualifies as medium-sized. The V and J genes are TRBV18 and TRBJ2-3, with D possibly being TRBD2 (6 bases). The CDR3 runs 18 residues. Germline CDR1 reads KGHSH; CDR2 reads LQKENI. Trimming cost V 3 bases and J 1 base, with 20 bases left between them. The CDR3 nucleotides are TGTGCCAGCTCACCGCCGGGACTCGCCGATTTGGGCACAGATACGCAGTATTTT. Translating gives CASSPPGLADLGTDTQYF.

The CDR3 protein is CSARTSGTDTGELFF. In nucleotides, the CDR3 is TGCAGTGCTAGAACTAGCGGGACCGACACCGGGGAGCTGTTTTTT. The chain carries TRBV20-1 and TRBJ2-2; 10 positions agree with TRBD2. V dropped 2 bases and J dropped 3; count of bases not matched to a gene: 3. The CDR3 length is 15 residues. The germline V gene encodes CDR1 DFQATT and CDR2 SNEGSKA (reference sequence).

This clonotype ranks as medium-sized. The chain links TRBV20-1 to TRBJ2-7, with 10 bases lining up with TRBD2. Germline lookup yields CDR1 DFQATT and CDR2 SNEGSKA (reference sequence). J gave up 6 bases and V 5 bases, and 7 bases lay outside the gene matches. The length of the CDR3 is 13 residues. As DNA, the CDR3 is TGCAGTGCTGCCCTAGCGGGAGTAGGCGAGCAGTACTTC. It encodes CSAALAGVGEQYF.

The chain joins TRBV12-3 or TRBV12-4 to TRBJ2-1; a weak D match, TRBD1 (6 bases). CDR3 length equals 15 residues. V dropped 3 bases and J dropped 9 bases, with 18 bases sitting between them. The CDR3 coding sequence is TGTGCCAGCAGTTTCTCCTGGGGGCTTAGAGGTGAGCAGTTCTTC. It yields the protein CASSFSWGLRGEQFF.

V usage is TRBV19 and J usage is TRBJ1-5, with D unresolved. V was shortened by 6 bases and J by 3 bases, with 15 bases between the two germline ends. Germline lookup yields CDR1 LNHDA and CDR2 SQIVND (reference sequence). The CDR3 contains 15 residues. CDR3 sequence reads: CASSPWADANQPQHF. DNA for the CDR3: TGTGCCAGTAGCCCCTGGGCCGATGCCAATCAGCCCCAGCATTTT.

By its share, this clonotype is medium-sized (0.01 to 0.1%). This chain joins TRBV4-1 and TRBJ1-5; no firm D call. V lost 1 base to trimming and J lost 0 bases, with 7 bases between them. The CDR3 has 15 residues. Germline V lookup: CDR1 MGHRA, CDR2 YSYEKL. This CDR3 reads CASSQGPNSNQPQHF. The CDR3 DNA follows: TGCGCCAGCAGCCAAGGTCCAAATAGCAATCAGCCCCAGCATTTT.

Judged by abundance, this clonotype is medium-sized. The chain couples TRBV29-1 to TRBJ2-7; 7 bases match TRBD1. Trimming at V came to 3 bases and at J to 2 bases, leaving 7 bases not matched to a gene. The germline V gene has CDR1 SQVTM and CDR2 ANQGSEA. This CDR3 spans 14 amino acids. The CDR3 coding sequence is TGCAGCGTTGAGAGCGACAGGGTCCCCTACGAGCAGTACTTC. This gives the protein CSVESDRVPYEQYF.

This clonotype ranks as medium-sized (0.01 to 0.1%). The rearrangement uses TRBV27 and TRBJ2-7; D remains unclear. Trimming took off 2 bases at V and 3 bases at J, with 11 bases between the two ends. The CDR3 runs to 14 residues. Germline V gene data show CDR1 as MNHEY and CDR2 as SMNVEV (reference sequence). The DNA for the CDR3 is TGTGCCAGCAGTTTACAGACCAAAATCTACGAGCAGTACTTC. This codes for CASSLQTKIYEQYF.

This clonotype ranks as large. V gene TRBV28 combines with J gene TRBJ1-1; D unresolved. Deletions cut 2 bases from V and 0 bases from J, with 7 bases between. CDR3 size: 14 residues. The germline gives CDR1 MDHEN, CDR2 SYDVKM. This CDR3 reads CASSLGRLNTEAFF. Written as DNA, the CDR3 is TGTGCCAGCAGTTTAGGACGTTTGAACACTGAAGCTTTCTTT.

This clonotype ranks as large. In nucleotides, the CDR3 is TGTGCCAGTAGTATAAGGGGGCAAGACGAGCAGTACTTC. Translation gives CASSIRGQDEQYF. J is TRBJ2-7 and V is TRBV19, with TRBD1 matching over 7 bases. Germline lookup yields CDR1 LNHDA and CDR2 SQIVND (reference sequence). CDR3 length equals 13 residues. The J segment lost 5 bases and the V segment lost 2 bases, leaving 3 bases of the junction unmatched.

This rearrangement joins TRBV2 to TRBJ1-5; D is uncertain. The CDR3 has 13 residues. V gave up 7 bases and J gave up 6 bases, with 13 bases separating them. From germline, CDR1 is SNHLY and CDR2 FYNNEI. CDR3 residues: CASKAEGTQPQHF. CDR3 DNA sequence: TGTGCCAGCAAGGCCGAGGGTACTCAGCCCCAGCATTTT.

The chain links TRBV7-9 to TRBJ2-1; perhaps TRBD2 as D (6 bases). The CDR3 is 15 amino acids. CDR1 SEHNR and CDR2 FQNEAQ come from the germline V gene (reference sequence). The V gene lost 0 bases and the J gene lost 8 bases, with 14 bases spanning the gap. The DNA for the CDR3 is TGTGCCAGCAGCTTAGCGGGAGGACTTATGGATGAGCAGTTCTTC. This gives the protein CASSLAGGLMDEQFF.

Concerning this clonotype itself: This may be a read error: a much more frequent sequence differs by one nucleotide. The CDR3 does not end in the conserved phenylalanine or tryptophan, so this is likely a read error. The chain employs TRBV12-3 or TRBV12-4 and TRBJ1-4; no reliable D call. V was clipped by 3 bases and J by 5 bases, with 10 bases between them. This CDR3 is 14 amino acids long. CDR3 region: CASSLALLNEKLFL. The CDR3, as DNA: TGTGCCAGCAGTTTGGCTCTTCTGAATGAAAAACTGTTTCTT.

Of note for this clonotype: A clone one base away is much larger, so this may be a read error. This is likely a read error, given that the CDR3 carries no conserved phenylalanine or tryptophan at its end. The limits of the CDR3 on the DNA are not certain, so only TCRdb's listed CDR3 is given. The chain combines TRBV4-1 with TRBJ2-1; TRBD2, the table's D call, was not compared with the DNA. The CDR3 adds up to 13 amino acids, both ends counted. The germline CDR1 and CDR2 sequences are MGHRA and YSYEKL. The CDR3 region is CASSQGRGTSLDL.

This clonotype is deemed large. The chain has TRBV28 and TRBJ2-3, with D possibly matching TRBD2 (5 bases). CDR1 and CDR2 (germline): MDHEN, SYDVKM. This CDR3 has 15 amino acids. V lost 0 bases and J lost 2, with 9 bases in between. CDR3 nucleotide sequence: TGTGCCAGCAGTTTATGGGACTCCCTCACAGATACGCAGTATTTT. Encoded protein: CASSLWDSLTDTQYF.

This clonotype appeared a few times. The chain carries TRBV12-3 or TRBV12-4 and TRBJ2-1, with 9 bases matching TRBD2. V shed 6 bases and J 7 bases; nucleotides not matched to a gene: 1. This CDR3 has 12 amino acids. CDR3: CASRTSGNEQFF. In nucleotides, the CDR3 is TGTGCCAGCAGGACTAGCGGAAATGAGCAGTTCTTC.

Relative to its sample, this clonotype is large. The chain has TRBV5-8 and TRBJ1-1; a possible D gene is TRBD1 (5 bases). The CDR3 is 15 amino acids. Looked up from germline, CDR1 is SGHTS and CDR2 is YDEGEE. V lost 3 bases to trimming and J lost 0 bases, with 12 bases between them. The CDR3 DNA reads TGTGCCAGCAGCTCGGGGGGGATACTGAACACTGAAGCTTTCTTT. Translated, it gives CASSSGGILNTEAFF.

A note on this clonotype: A read error may produce the germline difference seen at one junction end. The rearrangement joins TRBV7-8 to TRBJ2-2; 10 bases align to TRBD2. This CDR3 is 15 amino acids long. Germline CDR1 SGHVS, CDR2 FQNEAQ. CDR3 DNA: TGTACCAGCAGCTTAGCCACTAGCGGGAACGGGGAGCTGTTTTTT. It specifies CTSSLATSGNGELFF.

This clonotype is medium-sized by share. CDR3 in amino acids: CASSIRGTGLYNEQFF. As DNA, the CDR3 is TGTGCCAGCAGCATCCGCGGGACAGGGCTCTACAATGAGCAGTTCTTC. The chain has TRBV27 and TRBJ2-1; 9 bases align to TRBD1. The germline gives CDR1 MNHEY, CDR2 SMNVEV (reference sequence). The CDR3 sequence is 16 residues long. The junction had 9 bases not matched to a gene; V was cut back by 6 bases and J by 3 bases.

With respect to this clonotype: Given a much more abundant clone one base away, this may be a read error. The chain carries TRBV6-1 and TRBJ1-1; unclear D gene. Trimming removed 6 bases from V and 2 bases from J, with 19 bases in between. Germline V CDR1 and CDR2: MNHNS, SASEGT. The CDR3 length is 16 residues. The DNA for the CDR3 is TGTGCCAGCAGGAGGACTCTCACTAGAGCTAACACTGAAGCTTTCTTT. This encodes CASRRTLTRANTEAFF.

Sample share makes this clonotype medium-sized. The rearrangement uses TRBV4-2 and TRBJ2-7; D gene uncertain. Germline V CDR1 and CDR2: LGHNA, YNFKEQ. The CDR3 is 14 residues long. V was cut by 0 bases and J by 7 bases, with 13 bases left in between. CDR3 region: CASSQERNFGEQYF. The CDR3 bases are TGTGCCAGCAGCCAAGAGAGGAATTTCGGAGAGCAGTACTTC.

This clonotype is deemed medium-sized. The chain joins TRBV15 to TRBJ1-2, with 8 bases identical to TRBD1. The CDR3 spans 17 residues. J was trimmed by 4 bases and V by 0 bases; bases with no gene match: 10. CDR1 and CDR2 (germline): LNHNV, YYDKDF (reference sequence). The CDR3, as DNA: TGTGCCACCAGCAGAGATCAGCTGGACAGGGAACGCTATGGCTACACCTTC. Its protein is CATSRDQLDRERYGYTF.

Relative to its sample, this clonotype is medium-sized. The genes are TRBV6-1 and TRBJ1-6, with no clear D. Germline CDR1 reads MNHNS; CDR2 reads SASEGT. Between the trimmed V and J ends, which lost 8 bases and 9 bases, there was a span of 17 bases. The CDR3 loop spans 14 amino acids. The CDR3 DNA reads as TGTGCCAGCCGATTCCTCTTGGGAGGTTCACCCCTCCACTTT. Encoded protein: CASRFLLGGSPLHF.

The V gene is TRBV11-1, the J gene TRBJ2-1; D tentatively reads TRBD1 or TRBD2 (5 bases each). The CDR3 sequence is 16 residues long. Trimming took off 5 bases at V and 3 bases at J, with 17 bases between the two ends. The germline V gene encodes CDR1 SGHAT and CDR2 FQDESV (reference sequence). The CDR3 DNA sequence: TGTGCCAGCAGCCGGTTCGGCAGGGAGAGCTACAATGAGCAGTTCTTC. Translating it yields CASSRFGRESYNEQFF. The full variable domain, with the rest looked up from reference TRBV11-1 and TRBJ2-1, is EAEVAQSPRYKITEKSQAVAFWCDPISGHATLYWYRQILGQGPELLVQFQDESVVDDSQLPKDRFSAERLKGVDSTLKIQPAELGDSAMYLCASSRFGRESYNEQFFGPGTRLTVL.

This clonotype is medium-sized within its sample. J is TRBJ2-3 and V is TRBV6-4; 8 positions match TRBD1. Per germline, CDR1 MRHNA and CDR2 SNTAGT. CDR3 length: 16 residues. V shed 4 bases, J shed 2 bases, and the junction held 8 bases outside the gene matches. CDR3 bases: TGTGCCAGCAGTGCGTCTCCGGGACAGGTCACAGATACGCAGTATTTT. Its translation: CASSASPGQVTDTQYF.

The chain combines TRBV14 with TRBJ1-1; D not certain. CDR1 SGHDN and CDR2 FVKESK come from the germline V gene. The CDR3 contains 13 residues. Trimming shortened V by 7 bases and J by 1 base, and 10 bases separated the two germline ends. The CDR3, as DNA: TGTGCCAGCACCGTTACACCGAACACTGAAGCTTTCTTT. The encoded protein is CASTVTPNTEAFF.

The chain has TRBV5-6 and TRBJ2-7, with a weak D call TRBD1 (5 bases). The CDR3 extends over 14 amino acids. Germline-derived CDR1 and CDR2 are SGHDT and YYEEEE. Trimming removed 0 bases from V and 3 bases from J, with 10 bases in between. CDR3 sequence: CASSLEGSDYEQYF. DNA for the CDR3: TGTGCCAGCAGCTTGGAGGGGTCGGACTACGAGCAGTACTTC.

The chain combines TRBV12-3 or TRBV12-4 with TRBJ2-1; D unclear. The CDR3 runs 14 residues. V lost 0 bases to trimming and J lost 3 bases, with 6 bases between them. The CDR3 DNA follows: TGTGCCAGCAGTTTAGCGGTCAGCTACAATGAGCAGTTCTTC. Translated, it gives CASSLAVSYNEQFF.

By frequency in the sample, this clonotype is medium-sized (0.01 to 0.1%). The chain carries TRBV28 and TRBJ1-1, with D possibly being TRBD1 (6 bases). The CDR3 extends over 13 amino acids. Per the germline V gene, CDR1 is MDHEN and CDR2 is SYDVKM. V was pared by 8 bases and J by 6 bases, with 16 bases between. CDR3 sequence: CASSRGRIAEAFF. The CDR3 region has the DNA TGTGCCAGCTCGCGGGGGCGAATCGCTGAAGCTTTCTTT. The variable domain in full, completed from reference TRBV28 and TRBJ1-1, reads DVKVTQSSRYLVKRTGEKVFLECVQDMDHENMFWYRQDPGLGLRLIYFSYDVKMKEKGDIPEGYSVSREKKERFSLILESASTNQTSMYLCASSRGRIAEAFFGQGTRLTVV.

V is TRBV5-6 and J is TRBJ2-7; D remains ambiguous. Germline loops: CDR1 SGHDT, CDR2 YYEEEE. Trimming shortened V by 2 bases and J by 0 bases, and 6 bases separated the two germline ends. This CDR3 contains 13 residues. CDR3 coding DNA: TGTGCCAGCAGCTTTGCGAACTCCTACGAGCAGTACTTC. This codes for CASSFANSYEQYF.